Listed here are 2 T cell receptor beta chains from one sample, sequenced in a study of cytomegalovirus exposure and HLA in healthy donors. Only in-frame clones appear in the TCRdb table, and some are missing; sequencing was by immunoSEQ multiplex PCR. This table has around 140,000 clones, around 90% appearing once. Sequencing was carried out using PBMCs. Receptors were obtained from a man aged 18 to 35 in good health and CMV-seropositive.

This clone is labeled as medium-sized. The rearrangement links TRBV5-1 to TRBJ2-7, with 12 positions matching TRBD1. The germline V gene has CDR1 SGHRS and CDR2 YFSETQ. The J segment lost 0 bases and the V segment lost 5 bases, leaving 9 bases of the junction unmatched. The CDR3 loop spans 17 amino acids. The CDR3 is CASRRDRGPPNSYEQYF. The CDR3 DNA is TGCGCCAGCAGACGGGACAGGGGGCCGCCAAACTCCTACGAGCAGTACTTC.

This rearrangement joins TRBV5-8 to TRBJ1-1, with D maybe TRBD1 (5 bases). The CDR3 consists of 13 residues. The V gene's germline CDR1 is SGHTS and CDR2 YDEGEE. V was shortened by 4 bases and J by 11 bases, with 18 bases between the two germline ends. Here the CDR3 reads CASSDRGRAGAFF. In nucleotides, the CDR3 is TGTGCCAGCAGCGATCGGGGGAGGGCGGGGGCTTTCTTT.